Below, 32 T cell receptor beta chains from the same sample are listed, as sequenced in a study of T cell repertoires in cytomegalovirus infection. TCRdb re-analysed the reads in MiXCR, keeping a single row per CDR3 protein. The table includes around 490,000 distinct CDR3 sequences, less than 30% detected once. What was sequenced was PBMCs. The origin of the receptors is a human donor in good health (CMV status not recorded). Some clones in this sample may be carry-over from other donors' samples.

This clonotype was counted many times. The chain has TRBV7-2 and TRBJ2-7; 9 positions agree with TRBD1. Germline CDR1 SGHTA, CDR2 FQGNSA. J gave up 2 bases and V 6 bases, and 2 bases lay outside the gene matches. The CDR3 sequence is 13 residues long. The CDR3 nucleotides read TGTGCCAGCAGTTGGACAGGGGCCTACGAGCAGTACTTC. Translated, it gives CASSWTGAYEQYF.

In this sample, this clonotype turned up many times. The chain recombines TRBV7-8 with TRBJ2-3, with D possibly TRBD1 on 6 matching bases. Between the trimmed V and J ends, which lost 7 bases and 5 bases, there was a span of 25 bases. The germline gives CDR1 SGHVS, CDR2 FQNEAQ. This CDR3 has 17 amino acids. The CDR3: CASTRLGTGRLRDTQYF. The CDR3 DNA sequence: TGTGCCAGCACCCGATTGGGAACAGGGCGCCTCAGAGATACGCAGTATTTT.

The V call is TRBV10-2, the J call TRBJ2-1; 10 bases are shared with TRBD2. Losses at the gene ends were 4 bases for V and 4 bases for J; bases not matched to a gene: 4. The CDR3 length is 15 residues. The germline CDR1 and CDR2 sequences are WSHSY and SAAADI. CDR3 amino acids: CASSVTSGIYNEQFF. The CDR3 DNA reads as TGCGCCAGCAGTGTCACTAGCGGGATATACAATGAGCAGTTCTTC.

This chain uses TRBV25-1 with TRBJ2-2; D is unclear. Deletions cut 6 bases from V and 4 bases from J, with 12 bases between. This CDR3 spans 14 amino acids. Germline V gene lookup returns CDR1 MGHDK and CDR2 SYGVNS. For the CDR3, the DNA is TGTGCCAGCAGCATATCGCAGGCCACCGGGGAGCTGTTTTTT. It translates to CASSISQATGELFF.

This clonotype was seen only a few times. The rearrangement uses TRBV7-9 and TRBJ2-1; D remains unclear. Germline-derived CDR1 and CDR2 are SEHNR and FQNEAQ (reference sequence). The length of the CDR3 is 13 residues. Trimming pared 5 bases from V and 8 bases from J, leaving 13 bases between. This CDR3 is CASSPKTRDEQFF. The CDR3 nucleotides read TGTGCCAGCAGCCCGAAAACTCGGGATGAGCAGTTCTTC.

This clonotype was counted ten times or more. This chain connects TRBV7-2 to TRBJ2-5; the D is unclear. The CDR3 runs to 14 residues. CDR1 and CDR2 from the germline V gene are SGHTA and FQGNSA. The V gene lost 5 bases and the J gene lost 4 bases, with 14 bases spanning the gap. CDR3 loop: CASSLPRSGETQYF. The CDR3 bases are TGTGCCAGCAGCCTACCGCGGAGTGGAGAGACCCAGTACTTC.

The CDR3 reads CATSRDPGTGNTIYF. CDR3 coding DNA: TGTGCCACCAGCAGAGATCCCGGAACTGGAAACACCATATATTTT. This chain links TRBV15 with TRBJ1-3; unclear D gene. The V and J ends lost 0 bases and 2 bases respectively, with 8 bases between them. Looked up from germline, CDR1 is LNHNV and CDR2 is YYDKDF (reference sequence). The CDR3 extends over 15 amino acids.

The chain combines TRBV20-1 with TRBJ2-3; D is possibly TRBD2 (6 bases). Trimming cost V 6 bases and J 0 bases, with 16 bases left between them. CDR1 and CDR2 (germline): DFQATT, SNEGSKA (reference sequence). The CDR3 has 15 residues. The CDR3 sequence: CSANEGLRSTDTQYF. The DNA of the CDR3 is TGCAGTGCCAACGAAGGACTAAGGAGCACAGATACGCAGTATTTT.

CDR3 nucleotide sequence: TGTGCCATCAGTGACAGAAACTATGGCTACACCTTC. Its protein product is CAISDRNYGYTF. This sequence joins TRBV10-3 and TRBJ1-2; D remains unclear. The germline gives CDR1 ENHRY, CDR2 SYGVKD. Trimming pared 3 bases from V and 2 bases from J, leaving 4 bases between. The CDR3 length is 12 residues.

This clonotype was observed at least ten times. V usage is TRBV28 and J usage is TRBJ2-3; 9 bases align to TRBD2. CDR1 is MDHEN, CDR2 SYDVKM, per germline. The V segment lost 8 bases and the J segment 2 bases; nucleotides outside the gene matches: 14. The CDR3 runs 17 residues. CDR3 sequence reads: CASHFDSSGTDTDTQYF. In DNA form, the CDR3 reads TGTGCCAGCCATTTCGATTCTAGCGGGACGGACACAGATACGCAGTATTTT.

The V call is TRBV12-3 or TRBV12-4, the J call TRBJ1-2; tentative D call: TRBD1 (6 bases). The V gene lost 7 bases and the J gene lost 4 bases, with 13 bases spanning the gap. The CDR3 loop spans 13 amino acids. CDR3 sequence (DNA): TGTGCCAGCACCTTGACAGGTACCTATGGCTACACCTTC. Protein product: CASTLTGTYGYTF.

This clonotype showed up just a few times. V and J are TRBV29-1 and TRBJ2-1; D may be TRBD2 (6 bases). The V gene lost 7 bases and the J gene lost 0 bases, with 13 bases spanning the gap. Germline assignment: CDR1 SQVTM and CDR2 ANQGSEA. This CDR3 has 14 residues. CDR3 loop: CSAISGSSYNEQFF. The CDR3, as DNA: TGCAGCGCCATTAGCGGCAGCTCCTACAATGAGCAGTTCTTC.

This clonotype has a handful of counts. The chain couples TRBV7-6 to TRBJ2-1; possible D gene TRBD1, 6 bases. CDR3 size: 18 residues. Germline V gives CDR1 SGHVS, CDR2 FNYEAQ. V was shortened by 5 bases and J by 2 bases, with 22 bases between the two germline ends. The CDR3 DNA reads TGTGCCAGCAGCACCCCAATTGGGGGCGGGCCAGCCTACAATGAGCAGTTCTTC. Translation: CASSTPIGGGPAYNEQFF.

V usage is TRBV7-6 and J usage is TRBJ2-2; 8 bases are a match to TRBD1. Trimming at V came to 3 bases and at J to 4 bases, leaving 7 bases not matched to a gene. Germline V lookup: CDR1 SGHVS, CDR2 FNYEAQ. The CDR3 sequence is 16 residues long. This CDR3 is CASSFWDRSPTGELFF. CDR3 sequence (DNA): TGTGCCAGCAGCTTCTGGGACAGGAGTCCCACCGGGGAGCTGTTTTTT.

The J gene is TRBJ2-3, the V gene TRBV28, with no clear D. The length of the CDR3 is 16 residues. Trimming took 5 bases from V and 0 from J, leaving 15 bases between them. Germline V CDR1 and CDR2: MDHEN, SYDVKM. The CDR3 here is CASSTGKRRSTDTQYF. The CDR3 region has the DNA TGTGCCAGCAGTACCGGCAAGCGCCGCAGCACAGATACGCAGTATTTT.

On this clonotype: This could be a read error, since a much larger clone is one nucleotide away. The chain links TRBV9 to TRBJ2-5; perhaps D is TRBD1 or TRBD2 (5 bases each). The CDR3 totals 16 residues. CDR1 SGDLS and CDR2 YYNGEE come from the germline V gene. Trimming stripped 0 bases from V and 5 bases from J, with 17 bases between. The CDR3, as DNA: TGTGCCAGCAGCGTAGAAGGGGCACGGGGTATCGAGACCCAGTACTTC. This sequence encodes CASSVEGARGIETQYF.

This chain joins TRBV20-1 and TRBJ2-1; unclear D gene. V gave up 0 bases and J gave up 10 bases, with 13 bases separating them. Looked up from germline, CDR1 is DFQATT and CDR2 is SNEGSKA (reference sequence). The CDR3 length is 13 residues. The CDR3 nucleotides read TGCAGTGCTAGAGATTTCCGTATGAGCGAGCAGTTCTTC. Its protein is CSARDFRMSEQFF.

This clonotype came up a few times. V gene TRBV2 combines with J gene TRBJ2-1, with 10 positions matching TRBD2. The CDR3 covers 12 residues. Unmatched junction bases numbered 5, after V lost 8 bases and J lost 10 bases. Looked up from germline, CDR1 is SNHLY and CDR2 is FYNNEI. CDR3 sequence reads: CASASGRGEQFF. The CDR3 DNA is TGTGCCAGCGCTAGCGGGAGAGGGGAGCAGTTCTTC. Using reference TRBV2 and TRBJ2-1 for the parts outside the CDR3, the full variable domain is EPEVTQTPSHQVTQMGQEVILRCVPISNHLYFYWYRQILGQKVEFLVSFYNNEISEKSEIFDDQFSVERPDGSNFTLKIRSTKLEDSAMYFCASASGRGEQFFGPGTRLTVL.

This clonotype was observed a single time. For the CDR3, the DNA is TGTGCCAGCAGCCCAGGGGCGTTAAACTATGGCTACACCTTC. As protein: CASSPGALNYGYTF. J is TRBJ1-2 and V is TRBV5-4, with D perhaps matching TRBD1 (6 bases). This CDR3 contains 14 residues. Trimming took 4 bases from V and 2 from J, leaving 12 bases between them. Germline assignment: CDR1 SGHNT and CDR2 YYREEE (reference sequence).

This clonotype showed up many times. This chain links TRBV7-3 with TRBJ2-3; the match to TRBD2 covers 8 bases. The trim removed 1 base at V and 2 bases at J, leaving 17 bases unmatched. Germline V gene lookup returns CDR1 SGHTA and CDR2 FQGTGA. The CDR3 runs to 20 residues. The chain's CDR3 is CASSLMTSAFHAQFTDTQYF. The CDR3 DNA reads as TGTGCCAGCAGCTTAATGACTAGCGCGTTCCATGCACAATTCACAGATACGCAGTATTTT.

This clonotype was recorded a few times. The chain combines TRBV7-9 with TRBJ2-3; D is possibly TRBD1 (5 bases). This CDR3 has 16 amino acids. Trimming pared 0 bases from V and 0 bases from J, leaving 10 bases between. The germline V gene encodes CDR1 SEHNR and CDR2 FQNEAQ (reference sequence). The CDR3 sequence: CASSLAQGASTDTQYF. The CDR3 DNA follows: TGTGCCAGCAGCTTAGCCCAGGGTGCTAGCACAGATACGCAGTATTTT.

The chain has TRBV20-1 and TRBJ2-1; D ambiguous. This CDR3 has 11 residues. With 4 bases removed from V and 6 bases from J, the gap between germline ends came to 7 bases. CDR1 and CDR2 (germline): DFQATT, SNEGSKA (reference sequence). The CDR3 sequence is CSAKVVNEQFF. CDR3 nucleotide sequence: TGCAGTGCTAAGGTAGTCAATGAGCAGTTCTTC.

This clonotype was observed a few times. This rearrangement joins TRBV4-1 to TRBJ2-7, with D maybe TRBD1 (6 bases). The germline V and J ends were trimmed by 1 base and 3 bases, with 13 bases remaining between them. Germline lookup yields CDR1 MGHRA and CDR2 YSYEKL. The CDR3 is 15 residues long. The CDR3 DNA follows: TGCGCCAGCAGCCAAGCCACCGGGACAAGCTACGAGCAGTACGTC. It codes for CASSQATGTSYEQYV.

This sequence joins TRBV7-2 and TRBJ1-2; 7 bases are shared with TRBD1. Per the germline V gene, CDR1 is SGHTA and CDR2 is FQGNSA. With V trimmed by 5 bases and J by 8 bases, 14 bases remained unmatched. This CDR3 is built from 15 residues. The CDR3 region is CASSVYDRAGGGYTF. As DNA, the CDR3 is TGTGCCAGCAGCGTATACGACAGGGCAGGGGGAGGCTACACCTTC.

The gene calls are TRBV28 and TRBJ1-1, with TRBD1 matching 8 bases. With V trimmed by 3 bases and J by 4 bases, 7 bases remained unmatched. The CDR3 spans 15 residues. CDR1 and CDR2 from the germline V gene are MDHEN and SYDVKM. The CDR3 DNA follows: TGTGCCAGCAGTTTCCCCAGACAGGGGAGCACTGAAGCTTTCTTT. Protein sequence: CASSFPRQGSTEAFF.

The sample holds a few counts of this clonotype. The chain combines TRBV20-1 with TRBJ2-1; 10 bases line up with TRBD2. Germline V lookup: CDR1 DFQATT, CDR2 SNEGSKA (reference sequence). The CDR3 sequence is 16 residues long. Germline trimming cut 1 base from V and 8 bases from J; bases unmatched to any gene: 11. CDR3 sequence reads: CSARGTSSGSRDEQFF. Written as DNA, the CDR3 is TGCAGTGCTAGAGGTACTTCTAGCGGGAGTAGGGATGAGCAGTTCTTC.

The chain links TRBV7-8 to TRBJ2-5; D ambiguous. V was trimmed by 2 bases and J by 2 bases, leaving 6 bases between them. The CDR3 loop spans 13 amino acids. CDR1 SGHVS and CDR2 FQNEAQ come from the germline V gene. The CDR3: CASSLWQQETQYF. In DNA form, the CDR3 reads TGTGCCAGCAGCTTATGGCAGCAAGAGACCCAGTACTTC. Full variable domain (outside the CDR3, taken from reference TRBV7-8 and TRBJ2-5): GAGVSQSPRYKVAKRGQDVALRCDPISGHVSLFWYQQALGQGPEFLTYFQNEAQLDKSGLPSDRFFAERPEGSVSTLKIQRTQQEDSAVYLCASSLWQQETQYFGPGTRLLVL.

V usage is TRBV5-1 and J usage is TRBJ2-5; D not certain. Trimming pared 1 base from V and 1 base from J, leaving 14 bases between. The CDR3 contains 16 residues. Germline CDR1 is SGHRS and CDR2 is YFSETQ. CDR3 coding DNA: TGCGCCAGCAGCTTGAAGGGCGGACCAGTCCAAGAGACCCAGTACTTC. Protein sequence: CASSLKGGPVQETQYF.

This clonotype was counted a few times. The chain couples TRBV7-6 to TRBJ2-7, with D uncertain. The germline V gene has CDR1 SGHVS and CDR2 FNYEAQ. Trimming took off 1 base at V and 4 bases at J, with 11 bases between the two ends. CDR3 length: 14 amino acids. Here the CDR3 DNA reads TGTGCCAGCAGCTTAGACGTGGTGGCGTACGAGCAGTACGTC. Protein sequence: CASSLDVVAYEQYV.

The rearrangement uses TRBV6-1 and TRBJ2-2; TRBD1 is a possible D gene (6 bases). V dropped 6 bases and J dropped 0 bases, with 8 bases sitting between them. This CDR3 region has 14 residues. Germline CDR1 and CDR2: MNHNS and SASEGT. CDR3 amino acids: CASSGTTNTGELFF. In DNA, the CDR3 is TGTGCCAGCAGCGGGACAACGAACACCGGGGAGCTGTTTTTT.

The rearrangement joins TRBV11-2 to TRBJ2-1, with no clear D. Trimming pared 2 bases from V and 8 bases from J, leaving 4 bases between. The CDR3 totals 11 residues. Looked up from germline, CDR1 is SGHAT and CDR2 is FQNNGV. The CDR3 spells CASSLMDEQFF. The CDR3 DNA follows: TGTGCCAGCAGCTTAATGGATGAGCAGTTCTTC. The full variable domain, in which reference TRBV11-2 and TRBJ2-1 provide the parts outside the CDR3, is EAGVAQSPRYKIIEKRQSVAFWCNPISGHATLYWYQQILGQGPKLLIQFQNNGVVDDSQLPKDRFSAERLKGVDSTLKIQPAKLEDSAVYLCASSLMDEQFFGPGTRLTVL.

This clonotype showed up many times. The chain employs TRBV7-2 and TRBJ1-3, with TRBD1 matching 9 bases. Per the germline V gene, CDR1 is SGHTA and CDR2 is FQGNSA. The CDR3 has 16 amino acids. The ends lost 0 bases at V and 2 bases at J; junction bases unmatched: 2. DNA of the CDR3: TGTGCCAGCAGCTTAGCGGGGACAGGGCCTGGAAACACCATATATTTT. It encodes CASSLAGTGPGNTIYF.